This T cell receptor beta chain derives from a study of regulatory T cells in long-lasting Graves disease. Notes on the study in general: Favored gene segments in persistent disease were TRBV28, TRBJ1-2 and TRBJ2-5.

As for time point: newly diagnosed GD, antithyroid drugs for less than 3 months. Construction of the TCR library relied on RNA isolated from PBMCs. V gave up 10 bases and J gave up 4 bases, with 14 bases separating them. From germline, CDR1 is MNHNS and CDR2 SASEGT. The CDR3 spans 13 residues. A few counts support this clonotype. Its antigen is undetermined. In building TCR beta libraries, iRepertoire HTBI primers were used together with Arm-PCR of CDR3 regions. Each CDR3 protein gets one entry after TCRdb re-called the multiplex PCR reads with MiXCR. The data hold 250,000 to 300,000 distinct CDR3 sequences, with about 18% observed a single time. These data also featured in a second study, about T cells in Graves' hyperthyroidism and ophthalmopathy.

The sequence came from a woman in her twenties or thirties with Graves disease. Material: peripheral blood mononuclear cells (PBMCs), obtained at new diagnosis, from a patient treated with antithyroid drugs. The rearrangement links TRBV6-1 to TRBJ2-4; D perhaps matches TRBD1 (6 bases). The DNA for the CDR3 is TGTGCCACAAGTAGGGGGAGAAAAAACATTCAGTACTTC. Encoded protein: CATSRGRKNIQYF.